What follows are 10 T cell receptor beta chains derived from one specimen sequenced in a study of CD8+ T cells in alopecia areata. Both peripheral blood and punch biopsies of lesional scalp skin were obtained from patients who had alopecia areata. The sequencing template was cDNA reverse transcribed from extracted RNA. Method: immunoSEQ multiplex PCR; TCRdb's copy keeps in-frame clones and lacks some. The sample has about 12,000 clones; roughly 56% are singletons. The sequencing sample was made of skin. The receptors were sampled from a human donor with alopecia areata.

V and J are TRBV5-8 and TRBJ2-7; no reliable D call. Trimming stripped 0 bases from V and 4 bases from J, with 11 bases between. Germline CDR1 and CDR2: SGHTS and YDEGEE. CDR3 length: 14 amino acids. This chain's CDR3 is CASSLESTGYEQYF. CDR3 coding DNA: TGTGCCAGCAGCTTGGAGTCCACTGGATACGAGCAGTACTTC.

The chain recombines TRBV7-9 with TRBJ2-7, with D perhaps being TRBD1 or TRBD2 (5 bases each). The CDR3 sequence is 12 residues long. The germline V gene encodes CDR1 SEHNR and CDR2 FQNEAQ (reference sequence). Trimming removed 5 bases from V and 5 bases from J, with 10 bases in between. The chain's CDR3 is CASSPGAHEQYF. As DNA, the CDR3 is TGTGCCAGCAGCCCCGGGGCCCACGAGCAGTACTTC.

J is TRBJ2-3 and V is TRBV4-3, with 8 bases lining up with TRBD1. The V and J ends lost 2 bases and 6 bases, in that order; junction bases with no gene match: 13. The V gene's germline CDR1 is LGHNA and CDR2 YSLEER. CDR3 length: 17 residues. DNA of the CDR3: TGCGCCAGCAGCCAATGGGTGAACGACAGGGGTGGGGATACGCAGTATTTT. Amino acids: CASSQWVNDRGGDTQYF.

This rearrangement joins TRBV30 to TRBJ1-5, with a tentative D call TRBD1 (6 bases). With 3 bases removed from V and 7 bases from J, the gap between germline ends came to 13 bases. Germline V gene lookup returns CDR1 GTSNPN and CDR2 SVGIG (reference sequence). The CDR3 sequence is 13 residues long. CDR3: CAWRQGQGQPQHF. CDR3 coding DNA: TGTGCCTGGAGACAGGGTCAGGGGCAGCCCCAGCATTTT.

The chain recombines TRBV4-1 with TRBJ1-1; D uncertain. This CDR3 is built from 14 residues. Trimming removed 1 base at V and 8 bases at J, with 14 bases between. The germline gives CDR1 MGHRA, CDR2 YSYEKL. The CDR3 spells CASSQAEEPREAFF. The CDR3 DNA reads as TGCGCCAGCAGCCAAGCAGAAGAGCCAAGGGAAGCTTTCTTT.

The V call is TRBV28, the J call TRBJ2-5; D may be TRBD1 (5 bases). CDR1 and CDR2 (germline): MDHEN, SYDVKM. The CDR3 runs to 12 residues. With 7 bases removed from V and 3 bases from J, the gap between germline ends came to 9 bases. The CDR3 DNA sequence: TGTGCCAGCAACAGGTTTGAAGAGACCCAGTACTTC. Amino acid sequence: CASNRFEETQYF. The full variable domain, with the rest looked up from reference TRBV28 and TRBJ2-5, is DVKVTQSSRYLVKRTGEKVFLECVQDMDHENMFWYRQDPGLGLRLIYFSYDVKMKEKGDIPEGYSVSREKKERFSLILESASTNQTSMYLCASNRFEETQYFGPGTRLLVL.

This clone has more than one count but fewer than ten. DNA of the CDR3: TGTGCCACCAGCAGGAAGAATTCGGCCGTGGCAGATACGCAGTATTTT. It codes for CATSRKNSAVADTQYF. The V gene is TRBV15, the J gene TRBJ2-3, with unresolved D. CDR1 is LNHNV, CDR2 YYDKDF, per germline (reference sequence). Trimming took 3 bases from V and 4 from J, leaving 17 bases between them. The CDR3 runs 16 residues.

This clone turned up a few times. V is TRBV5-1 and J is TRBJ2-7; D gene ambiguous. The CDR3 is made up of 14 amino acids. V lost 1 base and J 0 bases, leaving 8 bases between the germline ends. Germline lookup yields CDR1 SGHRS and CDR2 YFSETQ. The CDR3 sequence: CASSLTLSSYEQYF. CDR3 in DNA: TGCGCCAGCAGCTTGACGTTGAGCTCCTACGAGCAGTACTTC. The full variable domain, in which reference TRBV5-1 and TRBJ2-7 provide the parts outside the CDR3, is KAGVTQTPRYLIKTRGQQVTLSCSPISGHRSVSWYQQTPGQGLQFLFEYFSETQRNKGNFPGRFSGRQFSNSRSEMNVSTLELGDSALYLCASSLTLSSYEQYFGPGTRLTVT.

The chain carries TRBV28 and TRBJ2-5, with D possibly being TRBD1 or TRBD2 (5 bases each). Germline lookup yields CDR1 MDHEN and CDR2 SYDVKM. The V end lost 4 bases, the J end lost 4 bases, and 16 bases lay between the germline ends. The CDR3 spans 15 residues. The CDR3 region is CASSSIGTAGETQYF. The CDR3 DNA reads TGTGCCAGCAGTTCTATAGGGACGGCTGGAGAGACCCAGTACTTC.

The chain uses TRBV5-6 and TRBJ1-1; a weak D match, TRBD1 (5 bases). This CDR3 spans 12 amino acids. Germline CDR1 reads SGHDT; CDR2 reads YYEEEE. The V end was cut by 4 bases, the J end by 11 bases, with 15 bases between. The CDR3 is CASSGGTGAAFF. In DNA, the CDR3 is TGTGCCAGCAGCGGAGGGACCGGGGCGGCTTTCTTT.